The T cell receptor (beta chain) described here comes from a study of T cell changes during pregnancy in multiple sclerosis. Assay: immunoSEQ multiplex PCR; the TCRdb copy retains only in-frame clones and omits some. The data hold some 74,000 clones, with 80% to 95% observed a single time. This CDR3 comprises 15 residues. Trimming shortened V by 1 base and J by 3 bases, and 10 bases separated the two germline ends. Germline V gene sequence: CDR1 MDHEN, CDR2 SYDVKM. The gene calls are TRBV28 and TRBJ1-5; D gene unclear. Material: peripheral blood, obtained after pregnancy. The receptor comes from a female donor in good health, enrolled as a control in a pregnancy study. The CDR3 region has the DNA TGTGCCAGCAGTTTATTTGGGAGGTACAATCAGCCCCAGCATTTT. It specifies CASSLFGRYNQPQHF.